These 22 T cell receptor beta chains were sequenced from one sample in a study of T cell responses to AZD1222 COVID-19 vaccine. Sequencing used immunoSEQ multiplex PCR; TCRdb keeps in-frame clones, though not all of them. The data show under 130,000 clones, about 85% seen once. The material was peripheral blood, obtained 28 days after the second AZD1222 dose. These receptor sequences come from an adult who received the AZD1222 COVID-19 vaccine.

This rearrangement joins TRBV27 to TRBJ1-2; a weak D match, TRBD1 (6 bases). The germline V and J ends were trimmed by 6 bases and 3 bases, with 11 bases remaining between them. This CDR3 region has 13 residues. Germline V lookup: CDR1 MNHEY, CDR2 SMNVEV (reference sequence). CDR3 in DNA: TGTGCCAGCAGATATAAGGGGGACTATGGCTACACCTTC. Translating it yields CASRYKGDYGYTF.

V is TRBV5-1 and J is TRBJ2-7; TRBD2 matches 11 bases. The CDR3 is 15 residues long. Germline CDR1 reads SGHRS; CDR2 reads YFSETQ. Trimming removed 0 bases from V and 5 bases from J; junction bases left unmatched: 4. CDR3 sequence reads: CASSLVASGRNEQYF. In nucleotides, the CDR3 is TGCGCCAGCAGCTTGGTCGCTAGCGGGAGGAACGAGCAGTACTTC.

The V gene is TRBV6-5, the J gene TRBJ2-4; no definite D call. This CDR3 is 15 amino acids long. CDR1 is MNHEY, CDR2 SVGAGI, per germline. Trimming removed 6 bases at V and 1 base at J, with 13 bases between. The CDR3 reads CASRTLETAKNIQYF. Written as DNA, the CDR3 is TGTGCCAGCAGGACGCTCGAGACTGCCAAAAACATTCAGTACTTC.

This chain links TRBV28 with TRBJ1-1, with TRBD1 matching over 8 bases. This CDR3 contains 15 residues. The J segment lost 1 base and the V segment lost 5 bases, leaving 6 bases of the junction unmatched. Germline V gene data show CDR1 as MDHEN and CDR2 as SYDVKM. The CDR3 spells CASSPPGTGNTEAFF. The CDR3 coding sequence is TGTGCCAGCAGTCCACCCGGGACAGGGAACACTGAAGCTTTCTTT.

This sequence joins TRBV30 and TRBJ1-1; possible D gene TRBD1, 5 bases. V lost 2 bases and J 5 bases, leaving 12 bases between the germline ends. The CDR3 length is 13 residues. Germline CDR1 GTSNPN, CDR2 SVGIG (reference sequence). CDR3: CAWSRGEGTEAFF. In DNA form, the CDR3 reads TGTGCCTGGAGTCGAGGCGAGGGGACTGAAGCTTTCTTT.

The V gene is TRBV5-6, the J gene TRBJ1-2; maybe TRBD1 (5 bases). V was trimmed by 6 bases and J by 3 bases, leaving 12 bases between them. CDR3 length: 13 residues. The germline V gene encodes CDR1 SGHDT and CDR2 YYEEEE. The CDR3 DNA reads as TGTGCCAGCAACCTTCGGGGCCACTATGGCTACACCTTC. Its protein is CASNLRGHYGYTF.

This clone appeared once. The chain links TRBV6-4 to TRBJ2-3; the match to TRBD2 covers 7 bases. Per the germline V gene, CDR1 is MRHNA and CDR2 is SNTAGT. Germline trimming cut 8 bases from V and 6 bases from J; bases unmatched to any gene: 11. The CDR3 is 14 residues long. The CDR3 nucleotides are TGTGCCAGCGGTGGGACTACGCAGGAGGATACGCAGTATTTT. It yields the protein CASGGTTQEDTQYF.

The chain employs TRBV30 and TRBJ2-5, with TRBD1 identical over 10 bases. Germline CDR1 and CDR2: GTSNPN and SVGIG (reference sequence). V shed 2 bases, J shed 6 bases, and the junction held 9 bases outside the gene matches. The CDR3 totals 15 residues. The CDR3 sequence: CAWSSPETGGKTQYF. In DNA form, the CDR3 reads TGTGCCTGGAGTTCTCCCGAGACAGGGGGCAAGACCCAGTACTTC.

The J gene is TRBJ1-3, the V gene TRBV4-2, with D uncertain. The germline V gene encodes CDR1 LGHNA and CDR2 YNFKEQ. This CDR3 is 15 amino acids long. Trimming stripped 6 bases from V and 0 bases from J, with 12 bases between. The CDR3 DNA follows: TGTGCCAGCAGACGGCTGAAGAGCTCTGGAAACACCATATATTTT. Translated: CASRRLKSSGNTIYF.

The chain carries TRBV4-1 and TRBJ2-3; TRBD2 matches at 9 bases. The junction had 6 bases not matched to a gene; V was cut back by 1 base and J by 4 bases. Germline V CDR1 and CDR2: MGHRA, YSYEKL. This CDR3 spans 16 amino acids. In DNA, the CDR3 is TGCGCCAGCAGCCAAGTTAGCGGGAGTTTCCCAGATACGCAGTATTTT. This encodes CASSQVSGSFPDTQYF.

This clone appeared a single time. The chain combines TRBV12-5 with TRBJ2-6; D perhaps matches TRBD1 (5 bases). In germline, CDR1 is LGHNT, CDR2 FRNRAP. The V gene lost 7 bases and the J gene lost 8 bases, with 15 bases spanning the gap. This CDR3 region has 14 residues. The CDR3 DNA follows: TGTGCTAGTGCCGATACAGGAGACTCCAACGTCCTGACTTTC. Translating it yields CASADTGDSNVLTF.

The rearrangement joins TRBV27 to TRBJ1-1; 10 nucleotides line up with TRBD1. The CDR3 is 14 amino acids. Germline assignment: CDR1 MNHEY and CDR2 SMNVEV (reference sequence). Trimming removed 8 bases from V and 4 bases from J; junction bases left unmatched: 7. The CDR3 DNA reads TGTGCCAGCTTTAGACAGGGGGCTTTCACTGAAGCTTTCTTT. Its protein product is CASFRQGAFTEAFF.

The V call is TRBV18, the J call TRBJ1-5, with a tentative D call TRBD1 (5 bases). The ends were cut back, 3 bases at V and 0 bases at J, with 6 bases in the middle. Per the germline V gene, CDR1 is KGHSH and CDR2 is LQKENI. This CDR3 comprises 14 residues. This chain's CDR3 is CASSPGDSNQPQHF. DNA for the CDR3: TGTGCCAGCTCACCGGGGGATAGCAATCAGCCCCAGCATTTT.

V is TRBV5-1 and J is TRBJ1-2; D not resolved. V lost 2 bases, J lost 4 bases, and 9 bases lay in between. Germline CDR1 is SGHRS and CDR2 is YFSETQ. The CDR3 covers 13 residues. CDR3 sequence reads: CASSFYESYGYTF. Written as DNA, the CDR3 is TGCGCCAGCAGCTTCTACGAATCCTATGGCTACACCTTC. The variable domain in full, with the rest retrieved from reference TRBV5-1 and TRBJ1-2, is KAGVTQTPRYLIKTRGQQVTLSCSPISGHRSVSWYQQTPGQGLQFLFEYFSETQRNKGNFPGRFSGRQFSNSRSEMNVSTLELGDSALYLCASSFYESYGYTFGSGTRLTVV.

This clone was observed a few times. The rearrangement uses TRBV29-1 and TRBJ1-2; D unresolved. The germline CDR1 and CDR2 sequences are SQVTM and ANQGSEA. The CDR3 is made up of 12 amino acids. Trimming took off 2 bases at V and 2 bases at J, with 6 bases between the two ends. CDR3 region: CSVEMGNYGYTF. The CDR3 bases are TGCAGCGTTGAAATGGGGAACTATGGCTACACCTTC.

This chain links TRBV7-8 with TRBJ1-6; D might be TRBD1 (5 bases). The germline V gene has CDR1 SGHVS and CDR2 FQNEAQ. The CDR3 has 15 amino acids. Trimming pared 3 bases from V and 8 bases from J, leaving 14 bases between. CDR3 protein: CASSLHSMTDSPLHF. In DNA, the CDR3 is TGTGCCAGCAGCTTGCATTCCATGACAGATTCACCCCTCCACTTT.

This clone was observed a few times. Within the sample, other DNA sequences also encode this same CDR3. The V call is TRBV5-1, the J call TRBJ1-2, with D maybe TRBD1 (5 bases). This CDR3 is built from 12 residues. The V end was cut by 2 bases, the J end by 6 bases, with 8 bases between. Germline values: CDR1 SGHRS, CDR2 YFSETQ. For the CDR3, the DNA is TGCGCCAGCAGCTTAGAAGGGGATGGCTACACCTTC. It codes for CASSLEGDGYTF.

CDR3 loop: CASSRGQVVTNEKLFF. CDR3 nucleotides: TGTGCCAGCAGCCGGGGACAGGTGGTAACTAATGAAAAACTGTTTTTT. The chain uses TRBV7-8 and TRBJ1-4; 8 nucleotides align to TRBD1. The CDR3 covers 16 residues. Per the germline V gene, CDR1 is SGHVS and CDR2 is FQNEAQ. V was pared by 5 bases and J by 1 base, with 6 bases of the junction left unmatched.

The chain employs TRBV23-1 and TRBJ2-2; 12 nucleotides align to TRBD1. TRBV23-1 is given ORF status, its function remaining uncertain. This CDR3 spans 24 amino acids. V gave up 0 bases and J gave up 5 bases; unmatched junction bases: 25. The CDR3 is CASSQSTAPSGTGGRLAGTGELFF. The CDR3 DNA sequence: TGCGCCAGCAGTCAATCGACGGCGCCCTCCGGGACAGGGGGCAGACTAGCCGGGACCGGGGAGCTGTTTTTT.

V usage is TRBV5-1 and J usage is TRBJ1-2; D perhaps matches TRBD1 (6 bases). The ends were cut back, 5 bases at V and 5 bases at J, with 13 bases in the middle. Germline V gene data show CDR1 as SGHRS and CDR2 as YFSETQ. The CDR3 has 13 amino acids. CDR3 residues: CASRIQGSYGYTF. CDR3 DNA sequence: TGCGCCAGCAGGATACAGGGTTCTTATGGCTACACCTTC.

The chain joins TRBV7-8 to TRBJ2-7; 7 bases agree with TRBD2. Trimming took 4 bases from V and 4 from J; bases not matched to a gene: 4. Germline values: CDR1 SGHVS, CDR2 FQNEAQ. This CDR3 spans 13 amino acids. The chain's CDR3 is CASSSELAYEQYF. CDR3 bases: TGTGCCAGCAGCTCAGAACTAGCGTACGAGCAGTACTTC.

V is TRBV28 and J is TRBJ2-7; TRBD2 agrees at 8 bases. From germline, CDR1 is MDHEN and CDR2 SYDVKM. This CDR3 region has 14 residues. The V segment lost 3 bases and the J segment 5 bases; nucleotides outside the gene matches: 6. The CDR3 is CASSLWREENEQYF. The CDR3, as DNA: TGTGCCAGCAGTTTGTGGCGGGAGGAGAACGAGCAGTACTTC.